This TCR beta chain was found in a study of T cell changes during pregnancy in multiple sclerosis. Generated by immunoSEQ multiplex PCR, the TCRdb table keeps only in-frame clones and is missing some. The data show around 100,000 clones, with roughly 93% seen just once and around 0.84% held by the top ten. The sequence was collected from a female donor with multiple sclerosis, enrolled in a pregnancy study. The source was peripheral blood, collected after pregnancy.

Here the CDR3 DNA reads TGCGCCAGCAGCCCCGGGACACTAGGCGGGGAGCTGTTTTTT. Translation gives CASSPGTLGGELFF. This sequence joins TRBV5-1 and TRBJ2-2; tentatively, D is TRBD1 (6 bases). Germline CDR1 SGHRS, CDR2 YFSETQ. The CDR3 is 14 amino acids. The V gene lost 4 bases and the J gene lost 7 bases, with 14 bases spanning the gap.